The next 31 T cell receptor beta chains were all read from a single sample in a study of T cell responses to AZD1222 COVID-19 vaccine. Some clones are missing from TCRdb's copy, which holds only in-frame ones; the method was immunoSEQ multiplex PCR. The table includes 95,000 to 110,000 clones, roughly 89% detected once. Sample: peripheral blood, taken on day 0 of AZD1222 vaccination. These receptors originate from an adult in good health.

The V and J genes are TRBV10-3 and TRBJ1-6; possibly TRBD1 for D (5 bases). The V end lost 3 bases, the J end lost 6 bases, and 9 bases lay between the germline ends. Germline CDR1 is ENHRY and CDR2 is SYGVKD. This CDR3 has 14 amino acids. CDR3 in amino acids: CAISERDGNSPLHF. CDR3 nucleotides: TGTGCCATCAGTGAAAGGGACGGTAATTCACCCCTCCACTTT.

This clone was seen only once. This chain connects TRBV19 to TRBJ1-1, with D tentatively TRBD1 (5 bases). V lost 6 bases, J lost 1 base, and 18 bases lay in between. The germline gives CDR1 LNHDA, CDR2 SQIVND (reference sequence). CDR3 size: 16 residues. The CDR3 sequence is CASSNTRRGPNTEAFF. CDR3 DNA: TGTGCCAGTAGCAATACCCGTAGGGGTCCGAACACTGAAGCTTTCTTT.

The chain is built from TRBV4-3 and TRBJ2-2; the D call may be TRBD1 or TRBD2 (6 bases each). V dropped 5 bases and J dropped 6 bases, with 19 bases sitting between them. Germline assignment: CDR1 LGHNA and CDR2 YSLEER. There are 16 residues in the CDR3. CDR3 sequence: CASSARTGTSPGELFF. The DNA for the CDR3 is TGCGCCAGCAGCGCCAGAACAGGGACTTCGCCCGGGGAGCTGTTTTTT.

This clone was observed once. The J gene is TRBJ2-5, the V gene TRBV7-7; D is uncertain. The CDR3 loop spans 14 amino acids. V shed 5 bases and J shed 1 base, with 11 bases lying between them. Looked up from germline, CDR1 is SSHAT and CDR2 is FNYEAQ (reference sequence). DNA of the CDR3: TGTGCCAGCAGCCCTGGCGCCTTCCAAGAGACCCAGTACTTC. Its translation is CASSPGAFQETQYF.

The V call is TRBV6-2 or TRBV6-3, the J call TRBJ1-5; 8 bases are shared with TRBD1. Per the germline V gene, CDR1 is MNHEY and CDR2 is SVGEGT. The trim removed 2 bases at V and 3 bases at J, leaving 9 bases unmatched. The CDR3 contains 17 residues. Written as DNA, the CDR3 is TGTGCCAGCAGTTACCAAACCGGGACAGGAAACAATCAGCCCCAGCATTTT. Protein: CASSYQTGTGNNQPQHF.

The chain carries TRBV4-1 and TRBJ2-7; TRBD1 matches 11 bases. Trimming took 4 bases from V and 4 from J; bases not matched to a gene: 6. Germline CDR1 reads MGHRA; CDR2 reads YSYEKL. The CDR3 totals 15 residues. The CDR3 spells CASSRAGTGGYEQYF. CDR3 nucleotide sequence: TGCGCCAGCAGCCGAGCCGGGACAGGGGGTTACGAGCAGTACTTC.

The rearrangement joins TRBV9 to TRBJ2-3; unclear D gene. This CDR3 is built from 13 residues. Germline V CDR1 and CDR2: SGDLS, YYNGEE. The ends were cut back, 3 bases at V and 2 bases at J, with 7 bases in the middle. The CDR3 sequence is CASSAPTTDTQYF. DNA of the CDR3: TGTGCCAGCAGCGCACCCACCACAGATACGCAGTATTTT.

This rearrangement joins TRBV11-2 to TRBJ2-1, with 13 bases that match TRBD2. The CDR3 is made up of 17 amino acids. After removal of 1 base from V and 2 bases from J, the junction contained 2 bases not matched to a gene. Germline lookup yields CDR1 SGHAT and CDR2 FQNNGV. DNA for the CDR3: TGTGCCAGCAGCTTAGGGACTAGCGGGGGTGCCTACAATGAGCAGTTCTTC. Its protein product is CASSLGTSGGAYNEQFF.

In DNA, the CDR3 is TGTGCCAGCAGCGTGGGGACAGGGGGTGTGGAGCAGTACTTC. Translation: CASSVGTGGVEQYF. The V and J genes are TRBV9 and TRBJ2-7; the match to TRBD1 covers 11 bases. The CDR3 spans 14 residues. Losses at the gene ends were 2 bases for V and 7 bases for J; bases not matched to a gene: 5. CDR1 is SGDLS, CDR2 YYNGEE, per germline.

The genes are TRBV4-1 and TRBJ2-5, with D perhaps matching TRBD1 (5 bases). Germline V gene lookup returns CDR1 MGHRA and CDR2 YSYEKL. This CDR3 spans 14 amino acids. Trimming took 1 base from V and 2 from J, leaving 8 bases between them. CDR3 protein: CASSQVGLQETQYF. In DNA, the CDR3 is TGCGCCAGCAGCCAAGTGGGGCTGCAAGAGACCCAGTACTTC.

The chain couples TRBV7-2 to TRBJ2-5; the match to TRBD2 covers 7 bases. The trim removed 4 bases at V and 9 bases at J, leaving 20 bases unmatched. Looked up from germline, CDR1 is SGHTA and CDR2 is FQGNSA. There are 17 residues in the CDR3. As DNA, the CDR3 is TGTGCCAGCAGCTCTCACGACTGGCCGGGGGGATCGGCGGCCCAGTACTTC. Its protein is CASSSHDWPGGSAAQYF.

This rearrangement joins TRBV6-5 to TRBJ1-1, with D possibly being TRBD1 (6 bases). Germline values: CDR1 MNHEY, CDR2 SVGAGI. V dropped 5 bases and J dropped 4 bases, with 11 bases sitting between them. CDR3 length: 13 amino acids. The CDR3, as DNA: TGTGCCAGCAGTAGTATAGGGGGCACTGAAGCTTTCTTT. It translates to CASSSIGGTEAFF.

The rearrangement uses TRBV30 and TRBJ1-3; D unclear. The germline gives CDR1 GTSNPN, CDR2 SVGIG (reference sequence). This CDR3 is built from 18 residues. V lost 1 base and J lost 0, with 19 bases in between. This chain's CDR3 is CAWSDDPLLRSSGNTIYF. In nucleotides, the CDR3 is TGTGCCTGGAGTGACGATCCACTCCTTAGAAGCTCTGGAAACACCATATATTTT.

J is TRBJ1-1 and V is TRBV6-5; D is perhaps TRBD1 (5 bases). From germline, CDR1 is MNHEY and CDR2 SVGAGI. V was trimmed by 7 bases and J by 5 bases, leaving 8 bases between them. This CDR3 has 11 amino acids. The CDR3 reads CASKGETEAFF. The CDR3 nucleotides read TGTGCCAGCAAAGGGGAGACTGAAGCTTTCTTT.

The J gene is TRBJ1-2, the V gene TRBV12-3 or TRBV12-4; a weak D match, TRBD1 (6 bases). The CDR3 extends over 12 amino acids. The germline V and J ends were trimmed by 5 bases and 4 bases, with 8 bases remaining between them. The CDR3 protein is CASSPQGYGYTF. CDR3 nucleotides: TGTGCCAGCAGTCCACAGGGCTATGGCTACACCTTC.

CDR3 amino acids: CASSSGPLQPQHF. In nucleotides, the CDR3 is TGTGCCAGTAGTAGCGGGCCACTACAGCCCCAGCATTTT. This rearrangement joins TRBV19 to TRBJ1-5; D is uncertain. The germline V and J ends were trimmed by 4 bases and 7 bases, with 11 bases remaining between them. The CDR3 length is 13 residues. Germline assignment: CDR1 LNHDA and CDR2 SQIVND (reference sequence). Drawing the rest from reference TRBV19 and TRBJ1-5, the complete variable domain is DGGITQSPKYLFRKEGQNVTLSCEQNLNHDAMYWYRQDPGQGLRLIYYSQIVNDFQKGDIAEGYSVSREKKESFPLTVTSAQKNPTAFYLCASSSGPLQPQHFGDGTRLSIL.

The rearrangement links TRBV30 to TRBJ1-6, with 8 bases lining up with TRBD1. CDR1 is GTSNPN and CDR2 is SVGIG in the germline V gene (reference sequence). This CDR3 contains 14 residues. V was pared by 3 bases and J by 5 bases, with 3 bases of the junction left unmatched. This chain's CDR3 is CAWRGQVDNSPLHF. CDR3 DNA sequence: TGTGCCTGGAGGGGACAGGTCGATAATTCACCCCTCCACTTT. The full variable domain, in which reference TRBV30 and TRBJ1-6 provide the parts outside the CDR3, is SQTIHQWPATLVQPVGSPLSLECTVEGTSNPNLYWYRQAAGRGLQLLFYSVGIGQISSEVPQNLSASRPQDRQFILSSKKLLLSDSGFYLCAWRGQVDNSPLHFGNGTRLTVT.

The chain employs TRBV6-5 and TRBJ2-7; D is possibly TRBD1 or TRBD2 (5 bases each). Trimming removed 4 bases at V and 6 bases at J, with 13 bases between. Germline CDR1 reads MNHEY; CDR2 reads SVGAGI. CDR3 size: 13 residues. CDR3 nucleotide sequence: TGTGCCAGCAGTTCCTCGACCGGGGCCGAGCAGTACTTC. It specifies CASSSSTGAEQYF.

This clone was seen only a few times. V is TRBV2 and J is TRBJ1-3; D call uncertain. This CDR3 spans 12 amino acids. V lost 4 bases and J 3 bases, leaving 4 bases between the germline ends. Germline values: CDR1 SNHLY, CDR2 FYNNEI. DNA of the CDR3: TGTGCCAGCAGTGGGATTGGAAACACCATATATTTT. Translated, it gives CASSGIGNTIYF.

J is TRBJ2-7 and V is TRBV7-2, with TRBD1 matching over 10 bases. Trimming removed 5 bases from V and 1 base from J; junction bases left unmatched: 5. This CDR3 spans 15 amino acids. Germline V gene sequence: CDR1 SGHTA, CDR2 FQGNSA. This chain's CDR3 is CASSIGQGGSYEQYF. The CDR3 region has the DNA TGTGCCAGCAGCATCGGACAGGGGGGATCCTACGAGCAGTACTTC.

This clone was recorded once. The chain joins TRBV7-2 to TRBJ1-5; no firm D call. This CDR3 contains 15 residues. Germline V gives CDR1 SGHTA, CDR2 FQGNSA. The V end lost 5 bases, the J end lost 1 base, and 12 bases lay between the germline ends. DNA for the CDR3: TGTGCCAGCAGCGACCGAACAGCGAGCAATCAGCCCCAGCATTTT. Amino acids: CASSDRTASNQPQHF.

The V call is TRBV19, the J call TRBJ1-2; 7 bases align to TRBD1. This CDR3 is built from 17 residues. Germline V gene lookup returns CDR1 LNHDA and CDR2 SQIVND (reference sequence). J lost 5 bases, V lost 3 bases, and 15 bases had no gene match. The CDR3 DNA is TGTGCCAGTAGTATGCTTTTCGTGGACAGGCCAGGATATGGCTACACCTTC. This sequence encodes CASSMLFVDRPGYGYTF. Combining the CDR3 with reference TRBV19 and TRBJ1-2 gives the whole variable domain DGGITQSPKYLFRKEGQNVTLSCEQNLNHDAMYWYRQDPGQGLRLIYYSQIVNDFQKGDIAEGYSVSREKKESFPLTVTSAQKNPTAFYLCASSMLFVDRPGYGYTFGSGTRLTVV.

The V gene is TRBV4-1, the J gene TRBJ2-7; no clear D. CDR3 size: 16 residues. V lost 4 bases, J lost 4 bases, and 20 bases lay in between. Looked up from germline, CDR1 is MGHRA and CDR2 is YSYEKL. The CDR3 region is CASSRGLRRVMYEQYF. In nucleotides, the CDR3 is TGCGCCAGCAGCCGAGGCTTGCGAAGGGTTATGTACGAGCAGTACTTC.

This chain uses TRBV15 with TRBJ2-2; 9 nucleotides line up with TRBD2. The CDR3 totals 14 residues. With V trimmed by 4 bases and J by 5 bases, 2 bases remained unmatched. Germline V lookup: CDR1 LNHNV, CDR2 YYDKDF (reference sequence). CDR3 nucleotide sequence: TGTGCCACCAGCAAGAGCGGGGGGACCGGGGAGCTGTTTTTT. This gives the protein CATSKSGGTGELFF. Based on the CDR3 plus reference TRBV15 and TRBJ2-2, the full variable domain is DAMVIQNPRYQVTQFGKPVTLSCSQTLNHNVMYWYQQKSSQAPKLLFHYYDKDFNNEADTPDNFQSRRPNTSFCFLDIRSPGLGDTAMYLCATSKSGGTGELFFGEGSRLTVL.

The chain links TRBV19 to TRBJ2-1; no definite D call. The CDR3 sequence is 14 residues long. V lost 1 base to trimming and J lost 5 bases, with 9 bases between them. CDR1 is LNHDA, CDR2 SQIVND, per germline (reference sequence). Here the CDR3 DNA reads TGTGCCAGTAGTATAGCTCTAGTAAACAATGAGCAGTTCTTC. It yields the protein CASSIALVNNEQFF.

CDR3 bases: TGTGCCAGCAGTCCAATCGGGACGGCCCATAATGAAAAACTGTTTTTT. Its protein product is CASSPIGTAHNEKLFF. The chain uses TRBV6-2 or TRBV6-3 and TRBJ1-4; possibly TRBD1 for D (5 bases). This CDR3 has 16 residues. Per the germline V gene, CDR1 is MNHEY and CDR2 is SVGEGT. V was cut by 5 bases and J by 4 bases, with 17 bases left in between.

The rearrangement joins TRBV4-1 to TRBJ1-5, with a tentative D call TRBD1 (6 bases). Per the germline V gene, CDR1 is MGHRA and CDR2 is YSYEKL. CDR3 length: 16 residues. Trimming removed 5 bases at V and 6 bases at J, with 20 bases between. The CDR3 reads CASSNKVLQGPQPQHF. Written as DNA, the CDR3 is TGCGCCAGCAGCAACAAGGTACTACAGGGACCTCAGCCCCAGCATTTT.

The gene calls are TRBV7-8 and TRBJ1-4; 9 bases fit TRBD1. Germline trimming cut 7 bases from V and 9 bases from J; bases unmatched to any gene: 9. The CDR3 covers 14 residues. CDR1 and CDR2 (germline): SGHVS, FQNEAQ. DNA of the CDR3: TGTGCCAGCACCTCCGGGACAGGGCCGCAAAAACTGTTTTTT. Its protein is CASTSGTGPQKLFF. The full variable domain, its missing parts supplied by reference TRBV7-8 and TRBJ1-4, is GAGVSQSPRYKVAKRGQDVALRCDPISGHVSLFWYQQALGQGPEFLTYFQNEAQLDKSGLPSDRFFAERPEGSVSTLKIQRTQQEDSAVYLCASTSGTGPQKLFFGSGTQLSVL.

This chain links TRBV10-1 with TRBJ2-1; tentative D call: TRBD2 (6 bases). The CDR3 sequence is 16 residues long. V was cut by 6 bases and J by 7 bases, with 22 bases left in between. CDR1 WNHNN and CDR2 SYGVQD come from the germline V gene (reference sequence). CDR3 sequence (DNA): TGCGCCAGCAGCGACACTCGGGGCGCGGGGCAAAATGAGCAGTTCTTC. This gives the protein CASSDTRGAGQNEQFF.

This clone was detected only once. The chain carries TRBV11-3 and TRBJ2-3; 9 bases align to TRBD1. Germline CDR1 and CDR2: SGHNT and YENEEA. The CDR3 totals 16 residues. Germline trimming cut 4 bases from V and 4 bases from J; bases unmatched to any gene: 9. The CDR3 nucleotides read TGTGCCAGCAGCTCCATGGGACAGGGACCCGCAGATACGCAGTATTTT. It translates to CASSSMGQGPADTQYF.

The chain has TRBV11-3 and TRBJ1-1, with D possibly TRBD1 on 5 matching bases. The CDR3 covers 13 residues. The V and J ends lost 5 bases and 0 bases respectively, with 7 bases between them. Looked up from germline, CDR1 is SGHNT and CDR2 is YENEEA. In nucleotides, the CDR3 is TGTGCCAGCAGCCCACAGGTGAACACTGAAGCTTTCTTT. Its translation: CASSPQVNTEAFF.